The 10 T cell receptor beta chains reported below all come from one sample, sequenced in a study of CXCR3-negative and CXCR3-positive naive CD8 T cells. General study points: Researchers report that CXCR3-positive naive cells carry more hydrophobic TRB CDR3s than CXCR3-negative naive cells.

Through 5' RACE with UMI labels, the TRB cDNA libraries were prepared. TCRdb reprocessed the 5' RACE reads, keeping one entry per CDR3 protein, no DNA. This sample's clone table lists roughly 140,000 distinct CDR3 sequences. No antigen has been assigned to these receptors. Sequencing used naive CXCR3+ CD8+ T cells from blood. This sample's subset: CD45RO-CCR7+CD27+CD95- naive CD8+ T cells expressing CXCR3 (TNR3+). The origin of the receptors is a human donor in good health. Some clones in this sample may be carry-over from other donors' samples.

Here the CDR3 reads CASSSGGDSTGELFF. The chain carries TRBV7-2 and TRBJ2-2; TCRdb designates TRBD2, a call that cannot be tested without DNA. Germline CDR1 is SGHTA and CDR2 is FQGNSA. There are 15 residues in the CDR3.

The rearrangement joins TRBV6-2 or TRBV6-3 to TRBJ2-2. The CDR3 contains 16 residues. Germline loops: CDR1 MNHEY, CDR2 SVGEGT. CDR3 amino acids: CASRSGFGLNTGELFF.

The chain combines TRBV4-1 with TRBJ2-5. The CDR3 loop spans 13 amino acids. Germline CDR1 MGHRA, CDR2 YSYEKL. The CDR3 region is CASSQLKGETQYF.

The chain is built from TRBV30 and TRBJ2-3; TCRdb picks TRBD1, but there is no DNA to check that call. Germline V gene data show CDR1 as GTSNPN and CDR2 as SVGIG (reference sequence). The CDR3 totals 15 residues. The CDR3 loop reads CAWSTGGGIGDTQYF.

The genes are TRBV19 and TRBJ2-3; as DNA is missing, the TRBD2 call by TCRdb cannot be tested. The CDR3 sequence is 15 residues long. Per germline, CDR1 LNHDA and CDR2 SQIVND (reference sequence). This CDR3 is CASSWTSGGGDTQYF.

The chain couples TRBV7-9 to TRBJ2-1; TCRdb picks TRBD1, but there is no DNA to check that call. CDR3 length: 12 amino acids. The germline gives CDR1 SEHNR, CDR2 FQNEAQ (reference sequence). CDR3 sequence: CASSPPTDGQFF.

The chain's CDR3 is CASRSHEGWADTQYF. The chain carries TRBV12-3 or TRBV12-4 and TRBJ2-3; lacking DNA, the TRBD1 call made by TCRdb goes unchecked. The CDR3 spans 15 residues.

The V and J genes are TRBV7-3 and TRBJ1-1; TCRdb's D gene call, TRBD1, goes unchecked for lack of DNA. The CDR3 runs 15 residues. CDR1 and CDR2 from the germline V gene are SGHTA and FQGTGA. The CDR3 reads CASSPTLGGTTEAFF.

The chain has TRBV7-9 and TRBJ2-2; the TCRdb D gene call, TRBD1, has no DNA to confirm it. Germline lookup yields CDR1 SEHNR and CDR2 FQNEAQ (reference sequence). The CDR3 loop spans 15 amino acids. The CDR3 loop reads CASSFRGKNTGELFF.

This rearrangement joins TRBV2 to TRBJ2-7; TCRdb lists TRBD1, though no DNA is available to test this call. CDR1 SNHLY and CDR2 FYNNEI come from the germline V gene. There are 12 residues in the CDR3. The CDR3 reads CASRSPGVEQYF. Together with reference TRBV2 and TRBJ2-7, the CDR3 gives the full variable domain: EPEVTQTPSHQVTQMGQEVILRCVPISNHLYFYWYRQILGQKVEFLVSFYNNEISEKSEIFDDQFSVERPDGSNFTLKIRSTKLEDSAMYFCASRSPGVEQYFGPGTRLTVT.